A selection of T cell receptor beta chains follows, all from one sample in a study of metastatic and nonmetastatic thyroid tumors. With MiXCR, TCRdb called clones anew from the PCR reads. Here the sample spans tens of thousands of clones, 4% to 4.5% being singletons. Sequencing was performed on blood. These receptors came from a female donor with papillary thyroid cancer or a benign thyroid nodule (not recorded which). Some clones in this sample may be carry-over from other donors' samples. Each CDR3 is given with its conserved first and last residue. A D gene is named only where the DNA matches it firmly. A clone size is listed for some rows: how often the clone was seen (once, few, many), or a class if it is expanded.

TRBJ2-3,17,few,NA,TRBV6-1,CASSEAQWGKGTDTQYF,TGTGCCAGCAGTGAAGCGCAGTGGGGGAAAGGGACAGATACGCAGTATTTT
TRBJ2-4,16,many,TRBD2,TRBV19,CASSPGGGLAKNIQYF,TGTGCCAGTAGTCCCGGGGGGGGACTAGCCAAAAACATTCAGTACTTC
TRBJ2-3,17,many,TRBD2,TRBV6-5,CASSYSAAGALGDTQYF,TGTGCCAGCAGTTACTCAGCTGCGGGAGCATTGGGGGATACGCAGTATTTT
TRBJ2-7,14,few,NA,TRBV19,CASSTDRGANDQYF,TGTGCCAGTAGTACGGACAGAGGGGCCAACGATCAGTACTTC
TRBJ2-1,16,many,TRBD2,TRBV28,CASRVGLAGLDNEQFF,TGTGCCAGCAGGGTCGGTCTAGCGGGTCTCGACAATGAGCAGTTCTTC
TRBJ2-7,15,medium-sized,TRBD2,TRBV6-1,CASSDTSALSYEQYF,TGTGCCAGCAGTGACACTAGCGCCTTATCCTACGAGCAGTACTTC
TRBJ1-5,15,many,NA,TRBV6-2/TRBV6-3,CASSPVDGGNQPQHF,TGTGCCAGCAGTCCCGTAGACGGCGGTAATCAGCCCCAGCATTTT
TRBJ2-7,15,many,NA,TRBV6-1,CASKEGRTRVYEQYF,TGTGCCAGCAAGGAAGGGCGGACAAGAGTATACGAGCAGTACTTC
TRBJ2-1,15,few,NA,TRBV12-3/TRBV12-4,CASSFGQGKNNEQFF,TGTGCCAGCAGTTTCGGGCAGGGGAAGAACAATGAGCAGTTCTTC
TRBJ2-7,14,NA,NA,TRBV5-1,CASSSVTGGLEQYF,TGCGCCAGCAGCTCCGTGACCGGGGGCCTCGAGCAGTACTTC
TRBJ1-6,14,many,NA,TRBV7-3,CASSLDPGNSPLHF,TGTGCCAGCAGCTTAGACCCTGGAAATTCACCCCTCCACTTT
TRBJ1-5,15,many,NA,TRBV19,CASSISTLGNQPQHF,TGTGCCAGTAGTATATCCACCTTGGGCAATCAGCCCCAGCATTTT
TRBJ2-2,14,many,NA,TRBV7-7,CASSLSVNTGELFF,TGTGCTAGCAGCTTGTCGGTCAACACCGGGGAGCTGTTTTTT
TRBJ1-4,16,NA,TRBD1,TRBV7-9,CASSSFGTATNEKLFF,TGTGCCAGCAGCTCCTTCGGGACAGCAACTAATGAAAAACTGTTTTTT
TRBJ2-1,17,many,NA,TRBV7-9,CASSFFRGGFSDNEQFF,TGTGCCAGCAGCTTTTTCAGGGGAGGATTCAGCGACAATGAGCAGTTCTTC
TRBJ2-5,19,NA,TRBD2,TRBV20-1,CSVQSPGTSGRKFQETQYF,TGCAGTGTCCAATCCCCCGGGACTAGCGGGAGAAAGTTCCAAGAGACCCAGTACTTC
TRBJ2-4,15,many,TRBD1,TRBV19,CASSIWGQLKNIQYF,TGTGCCAGTAGTATATGGGGACAGTTAAAAAACATTCAGTACTTC
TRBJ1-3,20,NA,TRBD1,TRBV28,CAGSLSPGQAVNFSGNTIYF,TGTGCCGGCAGTTTATCGCCGGGACAGGCCGTGAATTTCAGTGGAAACACCATATATTTT
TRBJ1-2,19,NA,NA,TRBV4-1,CASSQVLRSNVRKGYGYTF,TGCGCCAGCAGCCAAGTGCTCCGGTCGAACGTGAGGAAGGGCTATGGCTACACCTTC
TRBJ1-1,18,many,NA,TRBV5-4,CASSLVLTAAGMNTEAFF,TGTGCCAGCAGCTTGGTTTTAACAGCAGCGGGAATGAACACTGAAGCTTTCTTT
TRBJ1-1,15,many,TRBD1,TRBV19,CASSNTGTGPAEAFF,TGTGCCAGTAGCAACACCGGGACAGGGCCCGCTGAAGCTTTCTTT
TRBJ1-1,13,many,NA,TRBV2,CASSTQARNEAFF,TGTGCCAGCAGCACACAGGCACGGAATGAAGCTTTCTTT
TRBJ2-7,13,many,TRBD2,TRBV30,CAWSPTSGYEQYF,TGTGCCTGGAGTCCAACTAGCGGCTACGAGCAGTACTTC
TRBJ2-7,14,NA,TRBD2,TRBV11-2,CASSLFRTSYEQYF,TGTGCCAGCAGCTTGTTCAGGACTAGCTACGAGCAGTACTTC
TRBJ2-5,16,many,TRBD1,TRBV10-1,CASSEGGQGRGETQYF,TGCGCCAGCAGTGAGGGCGGACAGGGAAGAGGAGAGACCCAGTACTTC
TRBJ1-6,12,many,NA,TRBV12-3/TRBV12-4,CASSLKNSPLHF,TGTGCCAGCAGTTTAAAAAATTCACCCCTCCACTTT
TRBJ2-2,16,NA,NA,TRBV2,CASSESWYRSTGELFF,TGTGCCAGCAGTGAGAGTTGGTACAGGTCGACCGGGGAGCTGTTTTTT
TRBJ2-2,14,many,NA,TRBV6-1,CASSADRITGELFF,TGTGCCAGCAGTGCAGACAGAATCACCGGGGAGCTGTTTTTT
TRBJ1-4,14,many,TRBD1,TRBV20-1,CSARTGGGNEKLFF,TGCAGTGCTAGGACAGGGGGAGGGAATGAAAAACTGTTTTTT
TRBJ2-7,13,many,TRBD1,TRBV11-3,CASSSGYTGEPYF,TGTGCCAGCAGCTCTGGGTATACAGGGGAACCGTACTTC
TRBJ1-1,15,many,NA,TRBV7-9,CASSFAGTANTEAFF,TGTGCCAGCAGCTTCGCCGGGACTGCCAACACTGAAGCTTTCTTT
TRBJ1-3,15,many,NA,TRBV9,CASSVALEAGNTIYF,TGTGCCAGCAGCGTAGCGTTGGAAGCTGGAAACACCATATATTTT
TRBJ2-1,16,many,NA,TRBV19,CASKGGGVVGVGEQFF,TGTGCCAGTAAGGGAGGGGGGGTGGTGGGAGTCGGTGAGCAGTTCTTC
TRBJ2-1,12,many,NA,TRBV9,CASSASDNEQFF,TGTGCCAGCAGCGCTAGCGACAATGAGCAGTTCTTC
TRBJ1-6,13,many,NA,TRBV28,CASSSFLISPLHF,TGTGCCAGCAGCTCTTTTTTAATTTCACCCCTCCACTTT
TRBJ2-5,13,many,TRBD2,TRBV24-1,CATRSSGIETQYF,TGTGCCACGCGGTCTAGCGGGATTGAGACCCAGTACTTC
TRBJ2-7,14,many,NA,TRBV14,CASKPLGSRGEQYF,TGTGCCAGCAAACCCTTGGGCAGCCGGGGCGAGCAGTACTTC
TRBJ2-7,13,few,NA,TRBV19,CASSRQGTDEQYF,TGTGCCAGTAGTAGACAAGGGACCGACGAGCAGTACTTC
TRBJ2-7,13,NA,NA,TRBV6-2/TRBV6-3,CASSYHRYYEQYF,TGTGCCAGCAGTTACCACAGATACTACGAGCAGTACTTC
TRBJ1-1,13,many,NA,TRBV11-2,CASSHQTGSEAFF,TGTGCCAGCAGCCACCAGACAGGATCCGAAGCTTTCTTT
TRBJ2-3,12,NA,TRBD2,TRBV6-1,CASSPRGRTQYF,TGTGCCAGCAGTCCCCGCGGGAGAACGCAGTATTTT
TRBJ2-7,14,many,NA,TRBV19,CASSDEGGSYEQYF,TGTGCCAGTAGTGATGAGGGTGGCTCCTACGAGCAGTACTTC
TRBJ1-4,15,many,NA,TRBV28,CASSFGAAPSGKLFF,TGTGCCAGCAGTTTCGGGGCGGCACCCTCGGGGAAACTGTTTTTT
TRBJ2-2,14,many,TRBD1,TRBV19,CASSIGQGVGELFF,TGTGCCAGTAGTATCGGACAGGGGGTCGGGGAGCTGTTTTTT
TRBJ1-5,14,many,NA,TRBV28,CASSLDTSNQPQHF,TGTGCCAGCAGTCTCGACACTAGCAATCAGCCCCAGCATTTT
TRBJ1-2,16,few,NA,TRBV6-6,CASSYSFEGTNYGYTF,TGTGCCAGCAGTTACTCCTTCGAGGGAACTAACTATGGCTACACCTTC
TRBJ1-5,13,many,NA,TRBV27,CASSLWWSQPQHF,TGTGCCAGCAGTTTATGGTGGAGTCAGCCCCAGCATTTT
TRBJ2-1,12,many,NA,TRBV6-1,CASGTSYNEQFF,TGTGCCTCCGGAACGTCCTACAATGAGCAGTTCTTC
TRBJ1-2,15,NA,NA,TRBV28,CASSFSLVPNYGYNF,TGTGCCAGCAGTTTCTCCCTCGTTCCTAACTATGGCTATAACTTC
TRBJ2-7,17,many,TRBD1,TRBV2,CASKGTGDSGWGYERYF,TGTGCCAGCAAAGGGACAGGGGATTCAGGTTGGGGTTACGAGCGGTACTTC
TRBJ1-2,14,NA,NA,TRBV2,CASLVVRGLGGYTF,TGTGCCAGCCTGGTGGTGAGGGGACTTGGTGGCTACACCTTC
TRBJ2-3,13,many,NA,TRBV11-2,CASTLSPMAGVSF,TGTGCCAGCACCCTATCGCCGATGGCAGGGGTTAGTTTT
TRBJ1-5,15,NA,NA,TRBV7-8,CASSLIGQRNHPQHF,TGTGCCAGCAGCCTAATTGGACAGCGCAATCATCCCCAGCATTTT
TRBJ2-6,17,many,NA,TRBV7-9,CASSFVGAGAGANVLTF,TGTGCCAGCAGCTTTGTGGGGGCTGGGGCTGGGGCCAACGTCCTGACTTTC
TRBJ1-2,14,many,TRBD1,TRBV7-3,CASSLTGTGHGYTF,TGTGCCAGCAGCTTAACGGGGACAGGGCATGGCTACACCTTC